The clone carrying this T cell receptor beta chain was detected many times. This sample stems from a study of T-cell reconstitution after alpha-beta-depleted transplantation in children. For TCRbeta, the library was prepared with unique molecular identifiers. TCRdb re-called the PCR reads through MiXCR, storing one row per CDR3 protein. The repertoire holds hundreds of thousands of distinct CDR3 sequences, roughly 15% seen once, with about 1.1% in the top ten. CDR3 length equals 13 residues. The germline V gene encodes CDR1 MDHEN and CDR2 SYDVKM. Trimming removed 6 bases at V and 7 bases at J, with 16 bases between.

The sample consisted of PBMCs from the stem cell graft donor, taken from the stem cell graft. The TCR was taken from a human donor who donated a stem cell graft to a child with acute myeloid leukemia. The V call is TRBV28, the J call TRBJ2-7; TRBD2 is a possible D gene (5 bases). CDR3: CASSPGLTVEQYV. The DNA for the CDR3 is TGTGCCAGCAGCCCCGGACTCACGGTGGAGCAGTACGTC.